This entry lists 14 T cell receptor beta chains sequenced from one sample in a study of lymphopenia after photon versus proton radiotherapy. The table came from immunoSEQ multiplex PCR; TCRdb's copy has only in-frame clones and leaves some out. This table holds 65,000 to 70,000 clones, around 90% found once. The sample here was peripheral blood, taken from a patient treated with photon-based radiotherapy. The receptor set was obtained from a woman in her 70s with pancreatic cancer.

The chain carries TRBV10-3 and TRBJ2-7, with TRBD1 identical over 8 bases. The CDR3 has 14 amino acids. CDR1 is ENHRY and CDR2 is SYGVKD in the germline V gene. Trimming cost V 7 bases and J 1 base; bases outside gene matches: 6. CDR3 DNA: TGTGCCATCAAAGGGACAGGCGGTTCCTACGAGCAGTACTTC. Residues: CAIKGTGGSYEQYF.

The V call is TRBV6-5, the J call TRBJ2-7, with D perhaps assigned TRBD1 or TRBD2 (5 bases each). The CDR3 is 15 amino acids. V lost 6 bases and J 0 bases, leaving 15 bases between the germline ends. The germline CDR1 and CDR2 sequences are MNHEY and SVGAGI. DNA for the CDR3: TGTGCCAGCAGGTCCCCCCGGGACGGCTCCTACGAGCAGTACTTC. Amino acids: CASRSPRDGSYEQYF.

This clone is a singleton in its sample. This chain joins TRBV28 and TRBJ2-4; 8 nucleotides align to TRBD1. The germline V gene encodes CDR1 MDHEN and CDR2 SYDVKM. This CDR3 has 15 residues. Trimming removed 7 bases from V and 1 base from J; junction bases left unmatched: 6. CDR3 in amino acids: CASTKGQGAKNIQYF. DNA for the CDR3: TGTGCCAGCACAAAAGGACAGGGCGCCAAAAACATTCAGTACTTC. Together with reference TRBV28 and TRBJ2-4, the CDR3 gives the full variable domain: DVKVTQSSRYLVKRTGEKVFLECVQDMDHENMFWYRQDPGLGLRLIYFSYDVKMKEKGDIPEGYSVSREKKERFSLILESASTNQTSMYLCASTKGQGAKNIQYFGAGTRLSVL.

This chain connects TRBV21-1 to TRBJ2-1; TRBD2 is taken as the D call from the table, unchecked against the DNA. TRBV21-1 is termed a pseudogene. This CDR3 contains 17 residues. The CDR3 DNA reads as TGTGCCAGCAGCTTTGAATTTAGCGGGAGGGCCTCCAATGAGCAGTTCTTC. This gives the protein CASSFEFSGRASNEQFF.

This clone was observed a single time. The rearrangement uses TRBV29-1 and TRBJ2-7; 12 nucleotides line up with TRBD1. After removal of 6 bases from V and 5 bases from J, the junction contained 8 bases not matched to a gene. The CDR3 has 14 residues. Germline-derived CDR1 and CDR2 are SQVTM and ANQGSEA. The chain's CDR3 is CSVKPGTGGDEQYF. CDR3 nucleotides: TGCAGCGTAAAACCCGGGACAGGGGGCGACGAGCAGTACTTC.

This clone was found once. The rearrangement links TRBV5-6 to TRBJ1-2; 9 nucleotides agree with TRBD1. Germline lookup yields CDR1 SGHDT and CDR2 YYEEEE. CDR3 length: 14 amino acids. Trimming removed 5 bases from V and 11 bases from J; junction bases left unmatched: 13. The CDR3 nucleotides are TGTGCCAGCAGTCCCTGGGGGACAGGGAGAGGGTACACCTTC. This sequence encodes CASSPWGTGRGYTF.

The rearrangement links TRBV6-4 to TRBJ1-2; D gene unclear. This CDR3 is built from 14 residues. Trimming took off 6 bases at V and 0 bases at J, with 11 bases between the two ends. The germline gives CDR1 MRHNA, CDR2 SNTAGT. The CDR3 DNA reads as TGTGCCAGCAGCCCAGACCTCTCTAACTATGGCTACACCTTC. Amino acid sequence: CASSPDLSNYGYTF.

The chain couples TRBV6-5 to TRBJ2-1, with 10 positions matching TRBD2. Germline assignment: CDR1 MNHEY and CDR2 SVGAGI. V was pared by 4 bases and J by 4 bases, with 4 bases of the junction left unmatched. This CDR3 contains 15 residues. The CDR3 DNA follows: TGTGCCAGCAGTTTTACTAGCGGGATTTACAATGAGCAGTTCTTC. Translation: CASSFTSGIYNEQFF.

This chain uses TRBV4-3 with TRBJ2-7, with D possibly matching TRBD1 (5 bases). Per the germline V gene, CDR1 is LGHNA and CDR2 is YSLEER. Trimming took 3 bases from V and 3 from J, leaving 9 bases between them. The CDR3 extends over 13 amino acids. The CDR3 is CASSQDMYYEQYF. The DNA for the CDR3 is TGCGCCAGCAGCCAGGACATGTACTACGAGCAGTACTTC.

Here the CDR3 DNA reads TGCAGCGTTGAATCGTGGGCTAACTATGGCTACACCTTC. Amino acid sequence: CSVESWANYGYTF. The rearrangement uses TRBV29-1 and TRBJ1-2; D gene unclear. CDR3 length equals 13 residues. V was pared by 2 bases and J by 0 bases, with 7 bases between. Germline CDR1 reads SQVTM; CDR2 reads ANQGSEA.

The genes are TRBV7-9 and TRBJ2-2; D is perhaps TRBD1 or TRBD2 (5 bases each). The V end lost 1 base, the J end lost 4 bases, and 10 bases lay between the germline ends. Germline V gene data show CDR1 as SEHNR and CDR2 as FQNEAQ (reference sequence). The CDR3 length is 15 residues. CDR3 sequence: CASSLGGSGTGELFF. Here the CDR3 DNA reads TGTGCCAGCAGCTTAGGGGGGAGTGGCACCGGGGAGCTGTTTTTT.

This chain uses TRBV5-1 with TRBJ2-3, with 7 bases fitting TRBD2. The CDR3 contains 16 residues. The germline gives CDR1 SGHRS, CDR2 YFSETQ. The V and J ends lost 0 bases and 3 bases, in that order; junction bases with no gene match: 7. The CDR3 nucleotides read TGCGCCAGCAGCTTGGCAGCGCTAGCGGCGACAGATACGCAGTATTTT. Translating gives CASSLAALAATDTQYF.

The chain employs TRBV19 and TRBJ1-4; 7 nucleotides align to TRBD1. The length of the CDR3 is 15 residues. CDR1 LNHDA and CDR2 SQIVND come from the germline V gene (reference sequence). The V gene end was trimmed by 6 bases and the J gene end by 7 bases; junction bases not matched to a gene: 11. CDR3: CASSQQGSGGEKLFF. The CDR3 DNA follows: TGTGCCAGTAGCCAACAGGGGTCGGGGGGTGAAAAACTGTTTTTT.

The chain links TRBV6-1 to TRBJ1-5; 7 nucleotides match TRBD1. The V segment lost 4 bases and the J segment 4 bases; nucleotides outside the gene matches: 4. The CDR3 spans 14 residues. Germline CDR1 is MNHNS and CDR2 is SASEGT. The CDR3 nucleotides are TGTGCCAGCAGTGCAGACAGGGTGAATCAGCCCCAGCATTTT. Residues: CASSADRVNQPQHF.